This TCR beta chain was retrieved from a study of T cells in Graves' hyperthyroidism and ophthalmopathy. Study conclusions and caveats: Most thyroid clonotypes expanded above 0.001 appeared in blood too. The model identified upcoming ophthalmopathy a median about six months ahead of onset.

Each ophthalmopathy patient scored at least 3 on the Clinical Activity Score and at least 4 on NOSPECS grade, with duration under 3 months. Patients were excluded because of uncontrolled infection, other autoimmune disease, pregnancy or lactation. This clonotype was observed many times. Its matching antigen is unknown. Amplification of TCR beta CDR3 regions used RNA as the template. The primer set for the first-round RT-PCR of the TCR CDR3 was HTBI. TCRdb re-analysed the multiplex PCR reads in MiXCR, keeping a single row per CDR3 protein. The table includes some 490,000 distinct CDR3 sequences, around a fifth detected once. CDR3 length equals 15 residues. Germline lookup yields CDR1 GTSNPN and CDR2 SVGIG (reference sequence). V lost 4 bases to trimming and J lost 2 bases; unmatched junction nucleotides: 7.

Sequenced sample: blood. The sequence was collected from a woman between 65 and 79 years old with Graves' ophthalmopathy. The chain recombines TRBV30 with TRBJ2-3, with TRBD1 matching over 9 bases. Written as DNA, the CDR3 is TGTGCCTGGACCATGACAGGGGGACCCACAGATACGCAGTATTTT. Translation: CAWTMTGGPTDTQYF.